These 24 T cell receptor beta chains came from one sample sequenced in a study of T cells in Graves' hyperthyroidism and ophthalmopathy. What was amplified from RNA transcripts were TCR beta CDR3 regions. HTBI primers were employed in a first-round RT-PCR of the TCR CDR3. TCRdb analysed the multiplex PCR reads with MiXCR anew, one entry per CDR3 protein. Here the sample spans about 250,000 distinct CDR3 sequences, approximately 23% being singletons. Sequenced: blood. The origin of the receptors is a man aged 25-45 years with Graves' ophthalmopathy.

This clonotype was seen only a few times. This chain joins TRBV19 and TRBJ1-5, with D unclear. Germline V CDR1 and CDR2: LNHDA, SQIVND (reference sequence). Trimming took 3 bases from V and 1 from J, leaving 13 bases between them. This CDR3 has 16 residues. CDR3 sequence reads: CASSIGVSPSNQPQHF. The CDR3 DNA sequence: TGTGCCAGTAGTATCGGGGTCTCACCGAGCAATCAGCCCCAGCATTTT.

The V gene is TRBV12-5, the J gene TRBJ1-5; D gene uncertain. Trimming cost V 5 bases and J 0 bases, with 11 bases left between them. CDR1 and CDR2 from the germline V gene are LGHNT and FRNRAP. This CDR3 has 15 residues. CDR3 sequence reads: CASGPPTISNQPQHF. The CDR3 nucleotides read TGTGCTAGTGGTCCCCCGACGATTAGCAATCAGCCCCAGCATTTT.

This clonotype turned up a few times. A much larger clonotype is one base distant, so this may be a read error. The rearrangement links TRBV2 to TRBJ2-5; TRBD2 is a possible D gene (6 bases). The V end lost 1 base, the J end lost 0 bases, and 12 bases lay between the germline ends. From germline, CDR1 is SNHLY and CDR2 FYNNEI. This CDR3 spans 16 amino acids. The CDR3 DNA follows: TGTGCCAGCAGTGAAGGGTCAGCGGGCTACCAAGAGACCCAGTACTTC. It encodes CASSEGSAGYQETQYF.

The chain couples TRBV6-1 to TRBJ2-1, with 11 bases fitting TRBD2. J was trimmed by 8 bases and V by 4 bases; bases with no gene match: 7. This CDR3 is built from 15 residues. Germline lookup yields CDR1 MNHNS and CDR2 SASEGT. The CDR3 loop is CASSAVLAGAHEQFF. CDR3 in DNA: TGTGCCAGCAGTGCTGTACTAGCGGGAGCGCATGAGCAGTTCTTC.

This clonotype was detected only a few times. The chain couples TRBV4-1 to TRBJ2-1; 8 bases match TRBD2. Trimming cost V 5 bases and J 6 bases; bases outside gene matches: 15. This CDR3 is built from 17 residues. Germline CDR1 and CDR2: MGHRA and YSYEKL. The CDR3 DNA follows: TGCGCCAGCAGCGCTCGGCTCGGGAGGGCCAAGGGCAATGAGCAGTTCTTC. Its translation is CASSARLGRAKGNEQFF.

The table lists this clonotype with a few counts. The gene calls are TRBV6-1 and TRBJ2-1; 7 bases map to TRBD2. CDR1 MNHNS and CDR2 SASEGT come from the germline V gene. The CDR3 loop spans 13 amino acids. The ends lost 7 bases at V and 8 bases at J; junction bases unmatched: 8. CDR3 amino acids: CASTSSGVDEQFF. CDR3 in DNA: TGTGCCAGCACGTCTAGCGGAGTGGATGAGCAGTTCTTC.

This clonotype was counted between two and nine times. The chain couples TRBV10-3 to TRBJ2-2, with TRBD2 matching over 9 bases. The CDR3 is made up of 17 amino acids. V dropped 8 bases and J dropped 3; count of bases not matched to a gene: 13. The germline gives CDR1 ENHRY, CDR2 SYGVKD. The CDR3 loop is CAIRVPSGILDTGELFF. CDR3 DNA: TGTGCCATCCGCGTTCCTAGCGGGATTTTGGACACCGGGGAGCTGTTTTTT.

V gene TRBV18 combines with J gene TRBJ2-5, with D uncertain. Germline-derived CDR1 and CDR2 are KGHSH and LQKENI. Trimming pared 3 bases from V and 0 bases from J, leaving 8 bases between. The CDR3 is 14 residues long. CDR3 region: CASSPATHQETQYF. Written as DNA, the CDR3 is TGTGCCAGCTCACCGGCGACACACCAAGAGACCCAGTACTTC.

The chain employs TRBV28 and TRBJ1-3; 10 bases line up with TRBD1. V dropped 11 bases and J dropped 4; count of bases not matched to a gene: 14. CDR3 length equals 16 residues. The germline V gene has CDR1 MDHEN and CDR2 SYDVKM. Written as DNA, the CDR3 is TGTGCCTCTAACCGCCCGGGACAGGGGACAGGAAACACCATATATTTT. Its protein is CASNRPGQGTGNTIYF.

The chain has TRBV30 and TRBJ2-1; D is tentatively TRBD1 or TRBD2 (5 bases each). CDR3 size: 12 residues. V was shortened by 2 bases and J by 8 bases, with 10 bases between the two germline ends. Looked up from germline, CDR1 is GTSNPN and CDR2 is SVGIG (reference sequence). This CDR3 reads CAWSRVGDEQFF. In DNA, the CDR3 is TGTGCCTGGAGTCGGGTGGGGGATGAGCAGTTCTTC.

This clonotype has at least ten counts. The chain is built from TRBV30 and TRBJ2-5; the match to TRBD2 covers 9 bases. V gave up 0 bases and J gave up 4 bases; unmatched junction bases: 6. The germline CDR1 and CDR2 sequences are GTSNPN and SVGIG (reference sequence). The CDR3 contains 15 residues. CDR3 in amino acids: CAWSVRLAGTETQYF. The CDR3 DNA reads TGTGCCTGGAGTGTACGTCTAGCGGGAACAGAGACCCAGTACTTC.

This rearrangement joins TRBV12-3 or TRBV12-4 to TRBJ2-3; the D gene is possibly TRBD2 (5 bases). The CDR3 runs to 14 residues. V was clipped by 5 bases and J by 4 bases, with 13 bases between them. This chain's CDR3 is CASSQYSVSDTQYF. CDR3 coding DNA: TGTGCCAGCAGTCAGTATAGCGTTTCAGATACGCAGTATTTT.

This clonotype was counted a few times. The chain has TRBV7-2 and TRBJ1-4; D gene ambiguous. This CDR3 region has 14 residues. Trimming took off 1 base at V and 8 bases at J, with 11 bases between the two ends. The germline CDR1 and CDR2 sequences are SGHTA and FQGNSA. The CDR3 DNA reads TGTGCCAGCAGCTTAGGGGCACGACGAGAAAAACTGTTTTTT. This sequence encodes CASSLGARREKLFF. The complete variable domain, with remaining parts taken from reference TRBV7-2 and TRBJ1-4, reads GAGVSQSPSNKVTEKGKDVELRCDPISGHTALYWYRQSLGQGLEFLIYFQGNSAPDKSGLPSDRFSAERTGGSVSTLTIQRTQQEDSAVYLCASSLGARREKLFFGSGTQLSVL.

The chain carries TRBV15 and TRBJ2-1, with 7 bases identical to TRBD2. CDR1 and CDR2 from the germline V gene are LNHNV and YYDKDF (reference sequence). The CDR3 is 13 amino acids. V lost 3 bases to trimming and J lost 10 bases; unmatched junction nucleotides: 6. The CDR3 is CATSRGPSGEQFF. CDR3 coding DNA: TGTGCCACCAGCAGGGGCCCTAGCGGAGAGCAGTTCTTC.

The chain has TRBV7-8 and TRBJ1-1; D perhaps matches TRBD1 (5 bases). The CDR3 is 14 amino acids. The V end was cut by 5 bases, the J end by 1 base, with 11 bases between. Per the germline V gene, CDR1 is SGHVS and CDR2 is FQNEAQ. The CDR3 spells CASSSRDGNTEAFF. DNA of the CDR3: TGTGCCAGCAGCAGCCGGGACGGGAACACTGAAGCTTTCTTT. Full variable domain (missing parts from reference TRBV7-8 and TRBJ1-1): GAGVSQSPRYKVAKRGQDVALRCDPISGHVSLFWYQQALGQGPEFLTYFQNEAQLDKSGLPSDRFFAERPEGSVSTLKIQRTQQEDSAVYLCASSSRDGNTEAFFGQGTRLTVV.

This clonotype appeared many times. The V call is TRBV3-1, the J call TRBJ1-4, with TRBD1 as a possible D gene (6 bases). Germline lookup yields CDR1 LGHDT and CDR2 YNNKEL (reference sequence). Trimming pared 0 bases from V and 8 bases from J, leaving 19 bases between. This CDR3 comprises 17 residues. The CDR3 sequence is CASSQDHRRGLSEKLFF. The CDR3 DNA is TGTGCCAGCAGCCAAGATCATCGTCGGGGGCTGAGCGAAAAACTGTTTTTT.

The chain recombines TRBV4-1 with TRBJ1-5; D might be TRBD1 (6 bases). The CDR3 loop spans 19 amino acids. Germline V gene data show CDR1 as MGHRA and CDR2 as YSYEKL. V was shortened by 0 bases and J by 2 bases, with 20 bases between the two germline ends. The CDR3 region is CASSQDTTGIRIGNQPQHF. The CDR3 nucleotides are TGCGCCAGCAGCCAAGATACGACAGGCATCAGGATCGGCAATCAGCCCCAGCATTTT.

The rearrangement uses TRBV27 and TRBJ2-7, with TRBD1 matching 12 bases. CDR3 length equals 20 residues. Germline V lookup: CDR1 MNHEY, CDR2 SMNVEV (reference sequence). V lost 4 bases, J lost 3 bases, and 19 bases stayed unmatched. The CDR3 spells CASSSNLRASGTGGLYEQYF. DNA of the CDR3: TGTGCCAGCAGTTCTAATCTTAGAGCCTCCGGGACAGGGGGCCTCTACGAGCAGTACTTC.

V is TRBV9 and J is TRBJ2-3; 8 bases match TRBD2. The CDR3 extends over 14 amino acids. V lost 3 bases to trimming and J lost 7 bases; unmatched junction nucleotides: 7. Germline CDR1 SGDLS, CDR2 YYNGEE. The DNA for the CDR3 is TGTGCCAGCAGCGAAAGCGGGAGAGGAAATACGCAGTATTTT. Amino acid sequence: CASSESGRGNTQYF. The full variable domain, completed using reference TRBV9 and TRBJ2-3, is DSGVTQTPKHLITATGQRVTLRCSPRSGDLSVYWYQQSLDQGLQFLIQYYNGEERAKGNILERFSAQQFPDLHSELNLSSLELGDSALYFCASSESGRGNTQYFGPGTRLTVL.

This clonotype was found a few times. The chain has TRBV11-2 and TRBJ2-7, with 10 bases fitting TRBD1. V dropped 3 bases and J dropped 6; count of bases not matched to a gene: 8. Germline CDR1 SGHAT, CDR2 FQNNGV. This CDR3 comprises 15 residues. The chain's CDR3 is CASSLRPGQGSEQYF. CDR3 DNA sequence: TGTGCCAGCAGCTTGAGGCCGGGACAGGGGTCCGAGCAGTACTTC.

The V gene is TRBV3-1, the J gene TRBJ2-7; D is unclear. V dropped 0 bases and J dropped 3 bases, with 9 bases sitting between them. This CDR3 spans 14 amino acids. CDR1 is LGHDT and CDR2 is YNNKEL in the germline V gene (reference sequence). The CDR3 DNA follows: TGTGCCAGCAGCCAAGACATAGCAGGCTACGAGCAGTACTTC. Translated, it gives CASSQDIAGYEQYF.

This chain links TRBV28 with TRBJ2-7; D perhaps matches TRBD1 (6 bases). Germline V gene lookup returns CDR1 MDHEN and CDR2 SYDVKM. Trimming pared 5 bases from V and 4 bases from J, leaving 21 bases between. CDR3 size: 16 residues. The CDR3 spells CASSLVGTFTLYEQYF. CDR3 bases: TGTGCCAGCAGTCTAGTAGGGACATTCACCCTATACGAGCAGTACTTC.

This clonotype was found once. This clone may be a read error of a much larger clone one base away. The J gene is TRBJ2-3, the V gene TRBV12-3 or TRBV12-4; D is uncertain. CDR3 length equals 12 residues. V was pared by 6 bases and J by 7 bases, with 11 bases between. CDR3 DNA sequence: TGTGCCAGCAGCCCCTCCGGACATACGCAGTATTTT. Protein product: CASSPSGHTQYF.

Notes on this clonotype: This sequence may be a read error, since a much larger clone differs from it by one base. The CDR3 region is CASSSPGGSSYSEQFF. The CDR3 coding sequence is TGTGCCAGCAGTTCCCCCGGGGGAAGCTCCTACAGTGAGCAGTTCTTC. This rearrangement joins TRBV27 to TRBJ2-1; D is perhaps TRBD2 (6 bases). This CDR3 is built from 16 residues. CDR1 and CDR2 from the germline V gene are MNHEY and SMNVEV (reference sequence).